Sequencing of this TCR beta chain was carried out in a study of esophageal squamous cell carcinoma under preoperative chemotherapy. TCRdb re-called the PCR reads with MiXCR, one entry per CDR3 protein. The data show roughly 20,000 distinct CDR3 sequences, 46% seen once. Indicated time point: after preoperative PTX-NDP chemotherapy. Before surgery, patients were given preoperative paclitaxel-nedaplatin chemotherapy. General study points: Paclitaxel-nedaplatin therapy caused immediate, substantial clonotype frequency changes.

This clonotype is termed medium-sized. The antigen remains unidentified. The CDR3 sequence is 16 residues long. CDR1 and CDR2 from the germline V gene are MGHDK and SYGVNS. Trimming removed 11 bases from V and 2 bases from J; junction bases left unmatched: 12. This receptor was taken from a human donor with esophageal squamous cell carcinoma. The donor label of this sample is uncertain. The specimen was obtained from a patient given preoperative chemotherapy. The chain carries TRBV25-1 and TRBJ2-5; 12 positions agree with TRBD2. The CDR3 region has the DNA TGTGCCCGCGGGGCTAGCGGGAGGGCCTCGCAAGAGACCCAGTACTTC. Its protein is CARGASGRASQETQYF.